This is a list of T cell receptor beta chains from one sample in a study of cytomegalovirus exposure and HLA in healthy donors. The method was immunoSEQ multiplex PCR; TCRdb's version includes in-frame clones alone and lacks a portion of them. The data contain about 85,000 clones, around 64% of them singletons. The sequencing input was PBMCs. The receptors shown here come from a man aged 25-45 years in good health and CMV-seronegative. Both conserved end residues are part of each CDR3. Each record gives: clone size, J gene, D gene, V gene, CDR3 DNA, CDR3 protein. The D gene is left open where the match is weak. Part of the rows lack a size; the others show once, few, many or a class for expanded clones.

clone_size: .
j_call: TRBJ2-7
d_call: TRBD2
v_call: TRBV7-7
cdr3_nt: TGTGCCAGCAGCTTAGGCGGCGGGGGCTACGAGCAGTACTTC
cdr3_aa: CASSLGGGGYEQYF

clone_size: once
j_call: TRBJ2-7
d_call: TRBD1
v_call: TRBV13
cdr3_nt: TGTGCCAGCAGCTTAGGGGGACAGGGGAACGAGCAGTACTTC
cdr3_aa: CASSLGGQGNEQYF

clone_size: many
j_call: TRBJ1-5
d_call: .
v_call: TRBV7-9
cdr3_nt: TGTGCCAGCAGCCGGGATATTAGCAATCAGCCCCAGCATTTT
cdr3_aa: CASSRDISNQPQHF

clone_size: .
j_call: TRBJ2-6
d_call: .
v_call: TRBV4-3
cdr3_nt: TGCGCCAGCAGCCAAGGGGGTTACAGGGCTGGGGCCAACGTCCTGACTTTC
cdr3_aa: CASSQGGYRAGANVLTF

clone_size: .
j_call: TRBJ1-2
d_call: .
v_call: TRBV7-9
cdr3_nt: TGTGCCAGCAGCCCCACGGTGAACGCAGGGGTGGATGGCTACACCTTC
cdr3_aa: CASSPTVNAGVDGYTF

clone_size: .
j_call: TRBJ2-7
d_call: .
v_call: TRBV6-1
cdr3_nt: TGTGCCAGCAGTCCAGGGGGGACCTACGAGCAGTACTTC
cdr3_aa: CASSPGGTYEQYF

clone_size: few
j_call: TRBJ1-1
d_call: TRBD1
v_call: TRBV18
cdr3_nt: TGTGCCAGCTCACCACCTGGGACAGCCAACTTTAGGAACACTGAAGCTTTCTTT
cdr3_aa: CASSPPGTANFRNTEAFF

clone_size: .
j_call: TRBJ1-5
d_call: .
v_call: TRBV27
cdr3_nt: TGTGCCAGCAGTTTAAACTCAGGACAGCCCCAGCATTTT
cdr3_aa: CASSLNSGQPQHF

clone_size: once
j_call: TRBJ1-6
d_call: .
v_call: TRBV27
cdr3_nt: TGTGCCAGCAGTTTCGGTAGGGGGAATTCACCCCTCCACTTT
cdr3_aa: CASSFGRGNSPLHF

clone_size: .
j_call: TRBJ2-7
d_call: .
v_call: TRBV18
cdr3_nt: TGTGCCAGCTCACCAGTGCAGGGGCCGCCCTCCTACGAGCAGTACTTC
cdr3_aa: CASSPVQGPPSYEQYF

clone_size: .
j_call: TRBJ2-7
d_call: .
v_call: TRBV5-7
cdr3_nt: TGTGCCAGCAGCTTGGGTTTCGGTTACGAGCAGTACTTC
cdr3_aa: CASSLGFGYEQYF

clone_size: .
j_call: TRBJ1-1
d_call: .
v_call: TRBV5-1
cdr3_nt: TGCGCCAGCAGCTTAAGGGGTGCAGCCCTGAACACTGAAGCTTTCTTT
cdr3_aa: CASSLRGAALNTEAFF

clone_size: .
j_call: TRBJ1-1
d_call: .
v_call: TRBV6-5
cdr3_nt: TGTGCCAGCAGTTCTAAGTCAGGAAACACTGAAGCTTTCTTT
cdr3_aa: CASSSKSGNTEAFF

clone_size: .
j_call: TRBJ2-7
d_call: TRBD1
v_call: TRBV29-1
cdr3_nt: TGCAGCGTTGAAGAACCCGGACAGGGGAATCATGAGCAGTACTTC
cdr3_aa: CSVEEPGQGNHEQYF

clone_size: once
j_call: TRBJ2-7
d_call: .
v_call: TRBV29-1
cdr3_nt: TGCAGCGGTCGCCGGGGCTCCTACGAGCAGTACTTC
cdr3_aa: CSGRRGSYEQYF

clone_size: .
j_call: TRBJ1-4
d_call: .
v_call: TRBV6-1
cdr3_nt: TGTGCCAGCAATAGTCGGGGGGGAGAAGAAAAACTGTTTTTT
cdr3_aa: CASNSRGGEEKLFF

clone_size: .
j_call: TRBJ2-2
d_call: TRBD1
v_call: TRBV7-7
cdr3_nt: TGTGCTGTCGGGGGACAGGGAGGGTCCACCGGGGAGCTGTTTTTT
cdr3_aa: CAVGGQGGSTGELFF

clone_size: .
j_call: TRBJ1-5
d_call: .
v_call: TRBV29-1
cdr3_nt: TGCAGCGTTGGGGGGCTGGGTCAGCCCCAGCATTTT
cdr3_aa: CSVGGLGQPQHF

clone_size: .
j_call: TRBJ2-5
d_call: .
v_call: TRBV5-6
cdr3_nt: TGTGCCAGCAGCTTGTTTGAGGGATCCTTAGAGACCCAGTACTTC
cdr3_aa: CASSLFEGSLETQYF

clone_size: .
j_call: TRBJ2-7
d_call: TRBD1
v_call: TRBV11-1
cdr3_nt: TGTGCCAGCAGCCTTACGGGACAGCTCCTCTACGAGCAGTACTTC
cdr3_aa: CASSLTGQLLYEQYF

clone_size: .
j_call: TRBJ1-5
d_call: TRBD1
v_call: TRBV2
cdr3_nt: TGTGCCAGCAGCGATACAGGGGAATGGAGCAATCAGCCCCAGCATTTT
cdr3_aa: CASSDTGEWSNQPQHF

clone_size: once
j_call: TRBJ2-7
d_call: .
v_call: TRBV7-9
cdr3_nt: TGTGCCAGCAGCCCCCGGGACTTGTACGAGCAGTACTTC
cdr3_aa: CASSPRDLYEQYF

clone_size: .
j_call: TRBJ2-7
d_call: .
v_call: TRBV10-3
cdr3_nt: TGTGCCATCAGTGAGTCTCCCCCCAGTTACGAGCAGTACTTC
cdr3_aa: CAISESPPSYEQYF

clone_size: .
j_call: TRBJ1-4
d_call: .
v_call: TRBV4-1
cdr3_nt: TGCGCCAGCAGCCAAGCAGGCAGGGTTCGAGGAACTAATGAAAAACTGTTTTTT
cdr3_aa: CASSQAGRVRGTNEKLFF

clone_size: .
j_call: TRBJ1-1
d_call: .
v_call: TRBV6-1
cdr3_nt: TGTGCCAGCAGTGAAGCGCGAAGCACTGAAGCTTTCTTT
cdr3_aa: CASSEARSTEAFF

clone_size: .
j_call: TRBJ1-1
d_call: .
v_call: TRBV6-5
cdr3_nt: TGTGCCAGCAGTTACTCGTCGTCGTACACTGAAGCTTTCTTT
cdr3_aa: CASSYSSSYTEAFF

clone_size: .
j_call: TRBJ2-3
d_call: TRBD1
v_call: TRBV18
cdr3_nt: TGTGCCAGCTCACCAGGACAGGGCCAAGATACGCAGTATTTT
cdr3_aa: CASSPGQGQDTQYF

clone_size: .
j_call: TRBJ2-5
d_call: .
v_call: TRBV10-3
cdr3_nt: TGTGCCATCAATCCGGGATACGAAGAGACCCAGTACTTC
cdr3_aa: CAINPGYEETQYF

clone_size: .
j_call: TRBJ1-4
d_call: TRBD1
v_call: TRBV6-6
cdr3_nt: TGTGCCAGCAGTTCCAGAACAGGGGCGTATAATGAAAAACTGTTTTTT
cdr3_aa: CASSSRTGAYNEKLFF

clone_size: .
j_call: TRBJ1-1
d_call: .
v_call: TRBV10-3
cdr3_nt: TGTGCCATCAGTGGCCGGGAGGGGGACACTGAAGCTTTCTTT
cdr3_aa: CAISGREGDTEAFF

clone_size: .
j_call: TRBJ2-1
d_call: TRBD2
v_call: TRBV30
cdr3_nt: TGTGCCTGGGGACTAGCCAATGAGCAGTTCTTC
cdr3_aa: CAWGLANEQFF

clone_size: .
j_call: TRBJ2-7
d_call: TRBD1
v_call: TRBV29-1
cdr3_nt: TGCAGCGTCGAAGGGTGGACAGGAGGAAGCTCCTACGAGCAGTACTTC
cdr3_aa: CSVEGWTGGSSYEQYF

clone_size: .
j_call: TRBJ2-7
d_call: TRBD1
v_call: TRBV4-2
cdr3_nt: TGTGCCAGCAGCCAAGAAAGGGACAGCGCCTACGAGCAGTACTTC
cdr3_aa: CASSQERDSAYEQYF

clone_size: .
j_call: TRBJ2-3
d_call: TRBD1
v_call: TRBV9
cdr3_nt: TGTGCCAGCAGCGTAAGAGAGGGGGCGATGACAGATACGCAGTATTTT
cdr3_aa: CASSVREGAMTDTQYF

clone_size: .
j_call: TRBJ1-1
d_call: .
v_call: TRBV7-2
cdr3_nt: TGTGCCAGCAGCTTATCATCACTAGATGAAGCTTTCTTT
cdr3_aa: CASSLSSLDEAFF

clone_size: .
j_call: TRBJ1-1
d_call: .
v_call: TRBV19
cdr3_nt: TGTGCCAGTAGTACCCCTGATTGGGGGACACAACAAGAGGACACTGAAGCTTTCTTT
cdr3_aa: CASSTPDWGTQQEDTEAFF

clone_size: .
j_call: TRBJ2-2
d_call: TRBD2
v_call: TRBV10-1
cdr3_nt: TGCGCCAGCAGTGAGGGGAGGGAGCACACCGGGGAGCTGTTTTTT
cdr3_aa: CASSEGREHTGELFF

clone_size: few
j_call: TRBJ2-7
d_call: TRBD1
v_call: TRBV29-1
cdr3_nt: TGCAGCGTTGAAGGGGGGACAGTGCCCTACGAGCAGTACTTC
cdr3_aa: CSVEGGTVPYEQYF

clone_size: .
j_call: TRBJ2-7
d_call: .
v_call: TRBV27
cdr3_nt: TGTGCCAGCAGTTCTTTGGGGCCCGAAGTCGAGCAGTACTTC
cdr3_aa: CASSSLGPEVEQYF

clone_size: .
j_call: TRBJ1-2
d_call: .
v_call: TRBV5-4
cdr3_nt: TGTGCCAGCAGCTTTATTGGGCCCTATAACTATGGCTACACCTTC
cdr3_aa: CASSFIGPYNYGYTF

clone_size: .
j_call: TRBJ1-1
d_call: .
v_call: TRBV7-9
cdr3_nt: TGTGCCAGCAGCTCCGGACAGCTGAACACTGAAGCTTTCTTT
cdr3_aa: CASSSGQLNTEAFF

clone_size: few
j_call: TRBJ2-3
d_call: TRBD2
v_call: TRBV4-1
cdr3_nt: TGCGCCAGCAGCCAAGATCTTAAGACTAGCGGGAGGGCAGATACGCAGTATTTT
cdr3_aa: CASSQDLKTSGRADTQYF

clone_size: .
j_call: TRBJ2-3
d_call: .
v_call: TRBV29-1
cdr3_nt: TGCAGCGTATGCCTGAGGCTGAACACAGATACGCAGTATTTT
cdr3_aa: CSVCLRLNTDTQYF

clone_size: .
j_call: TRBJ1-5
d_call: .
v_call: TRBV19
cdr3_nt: TGTGCCAGTAGCAGTCTTGGCGGAGAGCCCCAGCATTTT
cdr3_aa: CASSSLGGEPQHF

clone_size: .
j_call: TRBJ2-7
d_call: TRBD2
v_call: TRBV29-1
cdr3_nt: TGCAGCGCCGAACTAGCGGGAGGGTCCTACGAGCAGTACTTC
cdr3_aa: CSAELAGGSYEQYF

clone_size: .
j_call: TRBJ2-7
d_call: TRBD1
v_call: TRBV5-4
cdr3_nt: TGTGCCAGCAGCTCCTCCGGGACAGGTTCGGCGGAGCAGTACTTC
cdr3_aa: CASSSSGTGSAEQYF

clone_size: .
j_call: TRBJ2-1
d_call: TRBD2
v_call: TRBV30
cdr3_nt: TGTGCCTGGAGTTTACTAGCGGGGGTGTACAATGAGCAGTTCTTC
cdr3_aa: CAWSLLAGVYNEQFF

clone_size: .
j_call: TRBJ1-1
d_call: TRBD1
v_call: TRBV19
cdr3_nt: TGTGCCAGTAGTAACGGACAGGGGACTGAAGCTTTCTTT
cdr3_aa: CASSNGQGTEAFF

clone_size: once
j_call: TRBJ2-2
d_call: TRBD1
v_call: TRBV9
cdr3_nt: TGTGCCAGCAGCGTAAGGACAGGGTCCGGGGAGCTGTTTTTT
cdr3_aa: CASSVRTGSGELFF

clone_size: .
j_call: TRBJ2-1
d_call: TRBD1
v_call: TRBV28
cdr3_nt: TGTGCCAGCAGTACTGGACAGGGGGCATCGTTCTTC
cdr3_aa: CASSTGQGASFF

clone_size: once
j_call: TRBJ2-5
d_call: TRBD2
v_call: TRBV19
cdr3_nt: TGTGCCAGTAGTCCCAACCTAGCGGGAGGACAAGAGACCCAGTACTTC
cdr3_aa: CASSPNLAGGQETQYF

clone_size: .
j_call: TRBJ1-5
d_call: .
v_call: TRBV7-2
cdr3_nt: TGTGCCAGCAGCTTCTCCAGGGATCAGCCCCAGCATTTT
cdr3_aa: CASSFSRDQPQHF

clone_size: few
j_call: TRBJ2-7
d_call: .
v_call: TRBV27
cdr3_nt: TGTGCCATCGGCAGGGTGCGGTACGAGCAGTACTTC
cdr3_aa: CAIGRVRYEQYF

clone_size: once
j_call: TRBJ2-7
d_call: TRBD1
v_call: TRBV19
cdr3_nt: TGTGCCAGTAGTATAGATGGGACAGCTAAGCAGTACTTC
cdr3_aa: CASSIDGTAKQYF

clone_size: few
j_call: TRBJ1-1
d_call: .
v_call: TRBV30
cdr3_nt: TGTGCCTGGAGTGTACAAGAGAACACTGAAGCTTTCTTT
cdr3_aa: CAWSVQENTEAFF